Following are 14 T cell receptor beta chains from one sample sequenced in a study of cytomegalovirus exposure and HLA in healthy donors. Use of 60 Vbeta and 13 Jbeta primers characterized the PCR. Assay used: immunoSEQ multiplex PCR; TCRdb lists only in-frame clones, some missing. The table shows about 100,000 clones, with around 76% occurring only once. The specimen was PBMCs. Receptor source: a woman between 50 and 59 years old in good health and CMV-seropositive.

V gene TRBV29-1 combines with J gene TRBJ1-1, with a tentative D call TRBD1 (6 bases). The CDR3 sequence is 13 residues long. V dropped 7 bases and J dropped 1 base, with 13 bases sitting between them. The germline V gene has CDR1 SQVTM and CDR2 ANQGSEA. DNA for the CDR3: TGCAGCGCCGTGGGACATCAGAACACTGAAGCTTTCTTT. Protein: CSAVGHQNTEAFF.

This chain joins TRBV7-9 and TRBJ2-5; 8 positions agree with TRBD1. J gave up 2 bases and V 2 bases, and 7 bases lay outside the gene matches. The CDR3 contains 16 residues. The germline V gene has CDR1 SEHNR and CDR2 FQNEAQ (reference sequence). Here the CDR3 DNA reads TGTGCCAGCAGCTTACGACAGGGGCCTATACAAGAGACCCAGTACTTC. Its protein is CASSLRQGPIQETQYF.

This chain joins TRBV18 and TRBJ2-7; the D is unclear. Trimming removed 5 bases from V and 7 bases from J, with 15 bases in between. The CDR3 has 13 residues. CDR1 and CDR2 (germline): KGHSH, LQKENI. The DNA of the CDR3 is TGTGCCAGCTCAAAGTCCCTTGCAGGTGAGCAGTACTTC. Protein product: CASSKSLAGEQYF. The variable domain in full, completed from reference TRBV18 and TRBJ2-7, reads NAGVMQNPRHLVRRRGQEARLRCSPMKGHSHVYWYRQLPEEGLKFMVYLQKENIIDESGMPKERFSAEFPKEGPSILRIQQVVRGDSAAYFCASSKSLAGEQYFGPGTRLTVT.

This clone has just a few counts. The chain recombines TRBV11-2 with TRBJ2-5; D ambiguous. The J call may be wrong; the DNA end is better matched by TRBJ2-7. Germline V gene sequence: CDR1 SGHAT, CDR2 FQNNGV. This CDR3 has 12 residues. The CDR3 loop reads CASSVNSYEQYF. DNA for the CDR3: TGTGCCAGCAGTGTTAACAGCTACGAGCAGTACTTC.

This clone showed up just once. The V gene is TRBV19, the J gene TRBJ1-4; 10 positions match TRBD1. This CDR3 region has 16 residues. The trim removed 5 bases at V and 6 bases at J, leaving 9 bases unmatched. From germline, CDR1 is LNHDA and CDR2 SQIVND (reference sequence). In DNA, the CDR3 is TGTGCCAGTAGTGGGATAACGGGACAGGGGTATGAAAAACTGTTTTTT. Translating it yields CASSGITGQGYEKLFF.

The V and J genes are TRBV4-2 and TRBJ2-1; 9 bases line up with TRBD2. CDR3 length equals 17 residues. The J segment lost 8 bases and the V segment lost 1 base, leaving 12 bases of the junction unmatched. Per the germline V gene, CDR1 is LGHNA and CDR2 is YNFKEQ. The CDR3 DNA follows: TGTGCCAGCAGCCAAGGGGGCGGGGGGGCCCCTGGGGATGAGCAGTTCTTC. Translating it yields CASSQGGGGAPGDEQFF.

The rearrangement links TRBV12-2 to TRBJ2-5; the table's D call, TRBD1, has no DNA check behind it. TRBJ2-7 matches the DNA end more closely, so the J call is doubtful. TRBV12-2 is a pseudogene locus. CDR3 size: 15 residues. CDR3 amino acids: CASRLYRNETYEQYF. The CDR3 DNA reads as TGTGCAAGTCGCCTCTACAGGAACGAGACCTACGAGCAGTACTTC.

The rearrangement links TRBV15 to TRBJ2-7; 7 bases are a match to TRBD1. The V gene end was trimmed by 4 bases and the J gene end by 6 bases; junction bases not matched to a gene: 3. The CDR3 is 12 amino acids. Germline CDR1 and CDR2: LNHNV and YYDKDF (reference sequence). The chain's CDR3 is CATSNDRAEQYF. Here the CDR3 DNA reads TGTGCCACCAGCAATGACAGGGCCGAGCAGTACTTC.

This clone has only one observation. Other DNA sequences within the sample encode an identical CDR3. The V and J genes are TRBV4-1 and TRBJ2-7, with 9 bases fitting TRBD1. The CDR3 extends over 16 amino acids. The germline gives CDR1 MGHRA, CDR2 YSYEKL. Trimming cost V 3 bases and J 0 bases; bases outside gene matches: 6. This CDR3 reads CASSQEGTGISYEQYF. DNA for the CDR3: TGCGCCAGCAGCCAGGAAGGGACAGGGATCTCCTACGAGCAGTACTTC.

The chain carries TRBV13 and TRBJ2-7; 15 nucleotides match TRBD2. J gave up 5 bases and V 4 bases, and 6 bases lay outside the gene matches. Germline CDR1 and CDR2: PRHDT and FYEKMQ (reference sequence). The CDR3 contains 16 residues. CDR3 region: CASSYTRTSGRDEQYF. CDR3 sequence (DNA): TGTGCCAGCAGCTACACTAGGACTAGCGGGAGGGACGAGCAGTACTTC.

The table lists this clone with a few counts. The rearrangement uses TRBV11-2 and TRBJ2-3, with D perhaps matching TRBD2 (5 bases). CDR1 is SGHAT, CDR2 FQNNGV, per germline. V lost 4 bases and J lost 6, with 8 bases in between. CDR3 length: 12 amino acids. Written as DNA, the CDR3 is TGTGCCAGCAGCTCAACGGGGGATACGCAGTATTTT. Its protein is CASSSTGDTQYF.

The CDR3 region is CASSWKDSEQFF. Here the CDR3 DNA reads TGTGCCAGCAGTTGGAAAGACAGTGAGCAGTTCTTC. The chain carries TRBV6-6 and TRBJ2-1, with D perhaps TRBD1 (5 bases). Germline loops: CDR1 MNHNY, CDR2 SVGAGI (reference sequence). CDR3 size: 12 residues. The V end lost 4 bases, the J end lost 9 bases, and 10 bases lay between the germline ends.

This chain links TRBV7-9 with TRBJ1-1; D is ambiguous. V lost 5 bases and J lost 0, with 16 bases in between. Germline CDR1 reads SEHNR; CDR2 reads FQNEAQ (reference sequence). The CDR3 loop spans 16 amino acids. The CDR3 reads CASSPRREGMNTEAFF. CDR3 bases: TGTGCCAGCAGCCCCCGGCGGGAGGGCATGAACACTGAAGCTTTCTTT.

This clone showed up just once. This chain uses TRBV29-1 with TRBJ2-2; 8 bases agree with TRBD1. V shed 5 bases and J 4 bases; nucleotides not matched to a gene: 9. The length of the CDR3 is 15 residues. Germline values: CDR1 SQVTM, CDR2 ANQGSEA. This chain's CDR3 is CSVSQGAAGTGELFF. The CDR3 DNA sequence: TGCAGCGTTTCCCAGGGGGCCGCCGGCACCGGGGAGCTGTTTTTT.